This T cell receptor beta chain derives from a study of cytomegalovirus exposure and HLA in healthy donors. About the study: One earlier analysis, a look at around 180 million T cells, found about 110 million unique TCR beta sequences. Study results and caveats: Later work found that TCR association rates differed between HLA loci; DRB1 had the most and HLA-C the fewest. As immune exposure information, only CMV serostatus was available.

This clone was detected a few times. The antigen is unknown. The PCR ran on 60 Vbeta and 13 Jbeta primers. TCRdb's table, derived via immunoSEQ multiplex PCR, lists solely in-frame clones and lacks some. The sample holds about 110,000 clones; 55% to 75% are singletons and the top ten take under 6.5%. Germline trimming cut 4 bases from V and 4 bases from J; bases unmatched to any gene: 9. CDR1 and CDR2 from the germline V gene are SNHLY and FYNNEI. This CDR3 is 17 amino acids long. Sequenced sample: PBMCs. The chain couples TRBV2 to TRBJ2-3; TRBD2 matches at 12 bases. The sequence was obtained from a woman between 70 and 85 years old in good health and CMV-seropositive. CDR3 residues: CASSGRRTSGVSDTQYF. The CDR3 DNA reads as TGTGCCAGCAGTGGAAGACGGACTAGCGGGGTTTCAGATACGCAGTATTTT.